These T cell receptor beta chains were read from a single sample in a study of CD8+ T cells in alopecia areata. Data came from immunoSEQ multiplex PCR; TCRdb stores just in-frame clones and leaves some out. The repertoire holds some 110,000 clones, with roughly 63% as singletons. The sequencing here drew on CD8+ T cells sorted from blood, taken at week 4, from a patient treated with tofacitinib. The receptors were sampled from a human donor with alopecia areata. Both conserved end residues are part of each CDR3. A D gene is named only where the DNA matches it firmly. Part of the rows lack a size; the others show once, few, many or a class for expanded clones.

v_call	clone_size	j_call	d_call	cdr3_aa	cdr3_nt
TRBV30	NA	TRBJ2-7	TRBD1	CAWSPGTGFHEQYF	TGTGCCTGGAGTCCCGGGACAGGGTTCCACGAGCAGTACTTC
TRBV5-6	NA	TRBJ1-4	NA	CASSFFLGYGTNEKLFF	TGTGCCAGCAGCTTCTTCTTGGGATACGGGACTAATGAAAAACTGTTTTTT
TRBV9	few	TRBJ2-5	NA	CASSSFGGGLETQYF	TGTGCCAGCAGCTCCTTCGGCGGGGGCTTAGAGACCCAGTACTTC
TRBV6-1	NA	TRBJ2-5	TRBD1	CASSEAGGAETQYF	TGTGCCAGCAGTGAAGCAGGGGGCGCAGAGACCCAGTACTTC
TRBV9	NA	TRBJ1-2	TRBD1	CASSVDGQGVYGYTF	TGTGCCAGCAGCGTAGATGGACAGGGGGTGTATGGCTACACCTTC
TRBV29-1	few	TRBJ2-3	TRBD1	CSVDGQGTDTQYF	TGCAGCGTCGACGGACAGGGAACAGATACGCAGTATTTT
TRBV9	few	TRBJ2-1	TRBD1	CASSVGGTGRYEQFF	TGTGCCAGCAGCGTAGGGGGGACAGGGCGCTATGAGCAGTTCTTC
TRBV15	NA	TRBJ2-1	TRBD1	CATSRGQGSSYNEQFF	TGTGCCACCAGCAGAGGACAGGGAAGCTCCTACAATGAGCAGTTCTTC
TRBV7-3	NA	TRBJ1-2	TRBD1	CASSLAEKTGTFYGYTF	TGTGCCAGCAGCTTAGCGGAAAAGACAGGGACCTTCTATGGCTACACCTTC
TRBV7-9	NA	TRBJ1-1	NA	CASSQVGNGPNTEAFF	TGTGCCAGCAGCCAGGTAGGAAACGGACCGAACACTGAAGCTTTCTTT
TRBV29-1	NA	TRBJ1-1	NA	CSVESGLAEAFF	TGCAGCGTTGAATCAGGGTTGGCTGAAGCTTTCTTT
TRBV25-1	NA	TRBJ2-5	NA	CASSERGGVETQYF	TGTGCCAGCAGTGAACGGGGCGGGGTAGAGACCCAGTACTTC
TRBV7-8	NA	TRBJ2-5	NA	CASSLQGTKETQYF	TGTGCCAGCAGCTTACAGGGGACGAAAGAGACCCAGTACTTC
TRBV29-1	NA	TRBJ2-3	TRBD2	CSVVTSGGDTDTQYF	TGCAGCGTTGTGACTAGCGGGGGGGACACAGATACGCAGTATTTT
TRBV29-1	NA	TRBJ1-1	TRBD1	CSVAGGQQTEAFF	TGCAGCGTCGCAGGGGGCCAGCAAACTGAAGCTTTCTTT
TRBV4-1	NA	TRBJ1-5	NA	CATATGISNQPQHF	TGCGCCACCGCCACAGGGATCAGCAATCAGCCCCAGCATTTT
TRBV27	NA	TRBJ1-5	NA	CASSPSEGESNQPQHF	TGTGCCAGCAGTCCCTCTGAAGGGGAGAGCAATCAGCCCCAGCATTTT
TRBV6-5	NA	TRBJ1-2	NA	CAIAEGSVNYGYTF	TGTGCCATCGCCGAGGGATCTGTGAACTATGGCTACACCTTC
TRBV29-1	NA	TRBJ2-1	NA	CSVAGNEQFF	TGCAGCGTTGCGGGGAATGAGCAGTTCTTC
TRBV2	NA	TRBJ2-2	TRBD1	CASTGTENTGELFF	TGTGCCAGCACCGGGACAGAGAACACCGGGGAGCTGTTTTTT
TRBV21-1	NA	TRBJ2-5	NA	CASISQGALRTQYF	TGTGCCAGCATCTCACAGGGGGCTCTTCGTACCCAGTACTTC
TRBV4-1	NA	TRBJ2-7	NA	CASSQDRQDSTYEQYF	TGCGCCAGCAGCCAAGACCGCCAGGACAGTACCTACGAGCAGTACTTC
TRBV6-6	few	TRBJ2-5	TRBD1	CASSLQDRAQETQYF	TGTGCCAGCAGCCTACAGGACAGGGCCCAAGAGACCCAGTACTTC
TRBV29-1	NA	TRBJ2-1	TRBD1	CSVDGQGVYNEQFF	TGCAGCGTTGATGGACAGGGTGTCTACAATGAGCAGTTCTTC
TRBV27	NA	TRBJ2-7	NA	CASSGGYGTFYEQYF	TGTGCCAGCAGTGGAGGGTATGGGACCTTCTACGAGCAGTACTTC
TRBV29-1	NA	TRBJ2-2	NA	CSVENGARNTGELFF	TGCAGCGTTGAGAACGGAGCCCGCAACACCGGGGAGCTGTTTTTT
TRBV5-1	NA	TRBJ1-2	TRBD1	CASSLDYETGGAYGYTF	TGCGCCAGCAGCTTGGATTATGAGACAGGGGGCGCCTATGGCTACACCTTC
TRBV30	NA	TRBJ2-7	TRBD1	CAWDPGTAYEQYF	TGTGCCTGGGACCCAGGGACAGCCTACGAGCAGTACTTC
TRBV25-1	NA	TRBJ1-1	NA	CASNGGIGRAFF	TGTGCCAGCAATGGTGGCATTGGTCGAGCTTTCTTT
TRBV7-9	NA	TRBJ2-1	TRBD2	CASSLAGGLAGAYEQFF	TGTGCCAGCAGCTTAGCTGGAGGACTAGCGGGGGCCTATGAGCAGTTCTTC
TRBV29-1	NA	TRBJ2-1	NA	CSVEKADSGVDDEQFF	TGCAGCGTTGAAAAAGCTGACAGTGGGGTAGACGATGAGCAGTTCTTC
TRBV29-1	NA	TRBJ2-1	NA	CSVVFWTADEQFF	TGCAGCGTTGTTTTCTGGACAGCCGATGAGCAGTTCTTC